Shown below are 4 T cell receptor beta chains from a single sample sequenced in a study of blood T cell repertoires in COVID-19. This table comes from immunoSEQ multiplex PCR, and its TCRdb copy is limited to in-frame clones, with some not included. Of under 300,000 clones listed, around 85% are singletons. Sequencing used peripheral blood. These receptors all stem from a man aged 55-75 years with acute or convalescent COVID-19.

V gene TRBV14 combines with J gene TRBJ2-1; D uncertain. Germline loops: CDR1 SGHDN, CDR2 FVKESK. This CDR3 has 14 amino acids. Trimming took off 0 bases at V and 8 bases at J, with 11 bases between the two ends. DNA of the CDR3: TGTGCCAGCAGCCAAGATAACTCGCGATATGAGCAGTTCTTC. Its translation is CASSQDNSRYEQFF. Combining the CDR3 with reference TRBV14 and TRBJ2-1 gives the whole variable domain EAGVTQFPSHSVIEKGQTVTLRCDPISGHDNLYWYRRVMGKEIKFLLHFVKESKQDESGMPNNRFLAERTGGTYSTLKVQPAELEDSGVYFCASSQDNSRYEQFFGPGTRLTVL.

The V and J genes are TRBV30 and TRBJ1-5, with no clear D. V dropped 1 base and J dropped 0 bases, with 10 bases sitting between them. The germline V gene encodes CDR1 GTSNPN and CDR2 SVGIG (reference sequence). CDR3 length equals 15 residues. The CDR3 DNA sequence: TGTGCCTGGAGTGGCTCGGGGATTAGCAATCAGCCCCAGCATTTT. The encoded protein is CAWSGSGISNQPQHF.

This chain uses TRBV28 with TRBJ2-3; a weak D match, TRBD1 (6 bases). Looked up from germline, CDR1 is MDHEN and CDR2 is SYDVKM. The CDR3 extends over 15 amino acids. The V end lost 6 bases, the J end lost 1 base, and 14 bases lay between the germline ends. CDR3 region: CASSTKRTGTDTQYF. CDR3 nucleotide sequence: TGTGCCAGCAGCACTAAACGGACAGGCACAGATACGCAGTATTTT.

This chain connects TRBV11-3 to TRBJ2-5, with 9 bases that match TRBD2. J gave up 2 bases and V 5 bases, and 3 bases lay outside the gene matches. The CDR3 extends over 14 amino acids. Germline V CDR1 and CDR2: SGHNT, YENEEA. CDR3 region: CASSTGLAQETQYF. CDR3 nucleotide sequence: TGTGCCAGCAGCACAGGACTAGCGCAAGAGACCCAGTACTTC.